This T cell receptor beta chain stems from a study of technical replicates of blood from several donors. Using immunoSEQ multiplex PCR, the repertoire was profiled, and TCRdb retains in-frame clones only, with some absent. The sample yields fewer than 100,000 clones, approximately 95% seen once. This CDR3 is 14 amino acids long. Germline CDR1 reads MDHEN; CDR2 reads SYDVKM. The trim removed 10 bases at V and 5 bases at J, leaving 9 bases unmatched. This TCR derives from a human donor in good health. Source material: T cells isolated from PBMCs. The chain has TRBV28 and TRBJ2-5; TRBD2 matches 11 bases. In DNA, the CDR3 is TGTGCCACTATAGCGGGAGGGCCTCGGGAGACCCAGTACTTC. Translating gives CATIAGGPRETQYF.